Listed below are T cell receptor beta chains from one sample, sequenced in a study of blood T cell repertoires in COVID-19. Repertoires were generated with immunoSEQ multiplex PCR, while TCRdb's copy carries only in-frame clones and drops some. Counted here are 200,000 to 250,000 clones, approximately 85% occurring once; the ten biggest clones make up 2.4%. The sample comprised peripheral blood. These receptors all come from a woman in her seventies with COVID-19, enrolled during active disease. CDR3s include the opening cysteine and the closing phenylalanine or tryptophan. D genes are given only for firm matches. Clone size is not always given. Where it is, it says once, few, many or a class for expanded clones.

TRBJ2-3 | TRBV30 | - | TRBD1 | CAWSFTAGGLDTQYF | TGTGCCTGGTCTTTTACTGCAGGGGGTCTAGATACGCAGTATTTT
TRBJ2-3 | TRBV5-1 | - | TRBD1 | CASSLRTGVIPDTQYF | TGCGCCAGCAGCTTAAGGACAGGGGTTATCCCAGATACGCAGTATTTT
TRBJ1-1 | TRBV6-5 | once | - | CASRPGHENTEAFF | TGTGCCAGCAGGCCGGGACACGAGAACACTGAAGCTTTCTTT
TRBJ1-1 | TRBV11-3 | - | TRBD1 | CASSTRQGEATEAFF | TGTGCCAGCAGCACCCGACAGGGGGAAGCCACTGAAGCTTTCTTT
TRBJ1-2 | TRBV4-3 | - | - | CASSQSTGNYGYTF | TGCGCCAGCAGCCAATCAACAGGGAACTATGGCTACACCTTC
TRBJ1-1 | TRBV12-3/TRBV12-4 | - | TRBD1 | CASSPDRFAEAFF | TGTGCCAGCAGTCCGGACAGGTTCGCTGAAGCTTTCTTT
TRBJ2-2 | TRBV2 | - | - | CASSRRGSGELFF | TGTGCCAGCAGCAGGAGAGGGTCCGGGGAGCTGTTTTTT
TRBJ1-2 | TRBV18 | - | - | CASSPSGYGYTF | TGTGCCAGCTCACCCTCGGGCTATGGCTACACCTTC
TRBJ2-1 | TRBV6-2/TRBV6-3 | - | - | CASSYSLASLYNEQFF | TGTGCCAGCAGTTACAGCCTAGCGAGTCTCTACAATGAGCAGTTCTTC
TRBJ1-2 | TRBV7-9 | - | TRBD1 | CASSFTGVPNYGYTF | TGTGCCAGCAGTTTTACAGGGGTACCTAACTATGGCTACACCTTC
TRBJ1-1 | TRBV7-9 | few | - | CASSPQVVTEAFF | TGTGCCAGCAGCCCACAGGTGGTCACTGAAGCTTTCTTT
TRBJ2-5 | TRBV7-8 | few | - | CASSLGKLTGGETQYF | TGTGCCAGCAGCTTGGGGAAATTGACAGGTGGTGAGACCCAGTACTTC
TRBJ1-5 | TRBV10-2 | - | TRBD1 | CASSESGQGASPHF | TGCGCCAGCAGTGAATCGGGACAGGGGGCTTCTCCGCATTTT
TRBJ1-4 | TRBV11-3 | - | TRBD1 | CASSLFEFNRGEANEKLFF | TGTGCCAGCAGCTTATTTGAGTTCAACAGGGGGGAAGCTAATGAAAAACTGTTTTTT
TRBJ2-7 | TRBV19 | - | TRBD2 | CASKASGSYEQYF | TGTGCCAGTAAGGCTAGCGGGAGTTACGAGCAGTACTTC
TRBJ2-2 | TRBV7-2 | - | - | CASSQNSGWNTGELFF | TGTGCCAGCAGCCAAAATAGCGGATGGAACACCGGGGAGCTGTTTTTT
TRBJ2-5 | TRBV6-2/TRBV6-3 | - | TRBD2 | CASSYPGLAGGSKKKQETQYF | TGTGCCAGCAGTTACCCCGGACTAGCGGGGGGGAGTAAAAAAAAACAAGAGACCCAGTACTTC
TRBJ2-7 | TRBV11-2 | - | - | CASSLQRATYEQYF | TGTGCCAGCAGCCTACAGAGGGCCACCTACGAGCAGTACTTC
TRBJ1-1 | TRBV19 | - | TRBD1 | CASSPGDRLNTEAFF | TGTGCCAGTAGTCCCGGGGACAGGCTAAACACTGAAGCTTTCTTT
TRBJ1-2 | TRBV6-5 | - | TRBD1 | CASSPGQGVFGYTF | TGTGCCAGCAGTCCGGGACAGGGTGTATTCGGCTACACCTTC
TRBJ1-2 | TRBV5-5 | - | TRBD1 | CASRLQGTRYGYTF | TGTGCCAGCAGACTACAGGGGACCCGCTATGGCTACACCTTC
TRBJ2-7 | TRBV7-2 | - | TRBD1 | CASSLETGNEQYF | TGTGCCAGCAGCTTAGAGACAGGGAACGAGCAGTACTTC
TRBJ1-1 | TRBV5-6 | few | - | CASSLRDTEAFF | TGTGCCAGCAGCCTCAGGGACACTGAAGCTTTCTTT
TRBJ2-7 | TRBV5-1 | - | TRBD1 | CASSFSGTASYEQYF | TGCGCCAGCAGCTTCTCCGGGACAGCCTCCTACGAGCAGTACTTC
TRBJ2-7 | TRBV21-1 | few | - | CASSAPGQTSYEQYF | TGTGCCAGCAGCGCACCGGGACAGACCTCCTACGAGCAGTACTTC
TRBJ1-6 | TRBV11-2 | once | - | CASSLGRNSPLHF | TGTGCCAGCAGCTTAGGCAGAAATTCACCCCTCCACTTT
TRBJ1-2 | TRBV27 | - | - | CVSSSAGKANYGYTF | TGTGTCAGCAGTTCAGCAGGGAAGGCTAACTATGGCTACACCTTC
TRBJ1-2 | TRBV19 | once | - | CASSSDSYGYTF | TGTGCCAGTAGTAGCGACAGCTATGGCTACACCTTC
TRBJ1-2 | TRBV7-2 | once | TRBD1 | CASTVGQGAYYGYTF | TGTGCCAGCACCGTCGGACAGGGCGCTTATTATGGCTACACCTTC
TRBJ2-1 | TRBV11-3 | - | - | CASSLGRGWDEQFF | TGTGCCAGCAGCTTAGGGAGGGGTTGGGATGAGCAGTTCTTC
TRBJ2-3 | TRBV7-9 | - | - | CASSPPVDTQYF | TGTGCCAGCAGCCCCCCGGTAGATACGCAGTATTTT
TRBJ2-7 | TRBV5-1 | - | - | CASSSPGVSYEQYF | TGCGCCAGCAGCTCTCCGGGAGTATCCTACGAGCAGTACTTC
TRBJ2-3 | TRBV12-3/TRBV12-4 | once | - | CASSFFGEDTQYF | TGTGCCAGCAGTTTTTTCGGGGAGGATACGCAGTATTTT
TRBJ2-4 | TRBV30 | - | - | CAWNPGAKNIQYF | TGTGCCTGGAACCCAGGGGCCAAAAACATTCAGTACTTC
TRBJ2-7 | TRBV5-6 | few | TRBD2 | CASSPTRSGSSFERYEQYF | TGTGCCAGCAGCCCCACCCGTAGCGGGAGCTCTTTCGAACGGTACGAGCAGTACTTC
TRBJ1-1 | TRBV2 | - | TRBD1 | CASSLANRGSTEAFF | TGTGCCAGCAGCTTAGCGAACAGGGGATCCACTGAAGCTTTCTTT
TRBJ1-5 | TRBV3-1/TRBV3-2 | few | - | CASSQVNQPQHF | TGTGCCAGCAGCCAAGTAAATCAGCCCCAGCATTTT
TRBJ1-6 | TRBV21-1 | - | - | CASSKHGDRGGSPLHF | TGTGCCAGCAGCAAACATGGGGACAGGGGTGGTTCACCCCTCCACTTT
TRBJ1-1 | TRBV6-5 | - | - | CASSYSYRDTEAFF | TGTGCCAGCAGTTACTCGTACAGGGACACTGAAGCTTTCTTT
TRBJ1-2 | TRBV14 | - | TRBD1 | CASSRGQGPANYGYTF | TGTGCCAGCAGCCGCGGACAGGGCCCTGCTAACTATGGCTACACCTTC
TRBJ1-2 | TRBV14 | - | - | CASSRQQNNYGYTF | TGTGCCAGCAGCCGCCAACAGAACAACTATGGCTACACCTTC
TRBJ2-7 | TRBV7-2 | - | - | CASSFATGVTQYF | TGTGCCAGCAGCTTCGCGACAGGAGTAACCCAGTACTTC
TRBJ1-5 | TRBV6-2/TRBV6-3 | - | - | CASSYLGGVNQPQHF | TGTGCCAGCAGTTACCTCGGGGGAGTAAATCAGCCCCAGCATTTT
TRBJ2-7 | TRBV3-1/TRBV3-2 | few | TRBD2 | CASSPGGGEQYF | TGTGCCAGCAGCCCCGGGGGGGGCGAGCAGTACTTC
TRBJ1-3 | TRBV15 | - | - | CATSRDRPVSGNTIYF | TGTGCCACCAGCAGAGATCGCCCGGTTTCTGGAAACACCATATATTTT
TRBJ2-7 | TRBV12-5 | - | - | CASGFIRDFSSYEQYF | TGTGCTAGTGGTTTCATCCGGGATTTTAGCTCCTACGAGCAGTACTTC